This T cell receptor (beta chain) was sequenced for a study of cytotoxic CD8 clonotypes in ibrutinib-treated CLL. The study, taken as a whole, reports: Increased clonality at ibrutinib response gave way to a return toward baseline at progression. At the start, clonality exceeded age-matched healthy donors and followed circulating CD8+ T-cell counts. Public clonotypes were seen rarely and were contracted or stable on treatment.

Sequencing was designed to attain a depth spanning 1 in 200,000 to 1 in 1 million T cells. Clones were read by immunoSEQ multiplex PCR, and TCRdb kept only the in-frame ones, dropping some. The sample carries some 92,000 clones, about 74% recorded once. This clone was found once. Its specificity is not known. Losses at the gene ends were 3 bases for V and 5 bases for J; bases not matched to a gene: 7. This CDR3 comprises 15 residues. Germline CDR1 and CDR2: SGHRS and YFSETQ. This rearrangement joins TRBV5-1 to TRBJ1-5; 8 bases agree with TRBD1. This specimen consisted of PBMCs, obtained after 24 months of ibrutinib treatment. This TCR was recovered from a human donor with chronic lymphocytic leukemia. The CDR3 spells CASSSSGGLHQPQHF. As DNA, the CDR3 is TGCGCCAGCAGCTCATCAGGGGGCCTACATCAGCCCCAGCATTTT.